A selection of T cell receptor beta chains follows, all from one sample in a study of CD8 T cells in Susac syndrome. TCRdb reanalysed the immunoSEQ multiplex PCR reads using MiXCR and keeps one entry per CDR3 protein. The sample lists about 200,000 distinct CDR3 sequences, about 94% occurring once. The sample consisted of CD8+ T cells from PBMCs. The origin of the receptors is a human donor with multiple sclerosis. CDR3s include the opening cysteine and the closing phenylalanine or tryptophan. The D gene is left open where the match is weak. Expanded clones are given a class, and other clones once, few, many or no size at all.

j_call | v_call | d_call | clone_size | cdr3_nt | cdr3_aa
TRBJ2-7 | TRBV4-3 | TRBD2 | - | TGCGCCAGCAGCCAAGGACTAGCGGTTTCCTACGAGCAGTACTTC | CASSQGLAVSYEQYF
TRBJ2-5 | TRBV7-9 | TRBD2 | - | TGTGCCAGCAGCTTAGCCGCAGCGGGGGGGCCTATGGAGACCCAGTACTTC | CASSLAAAGGPMETQYF
TRBJ2-5 | TRBV7-2 | - | - | TGTGCCAGCAGCTTAGCTGGGTCGGCGGGGGAGACCCAGTACTTC | CASSLAGSAGETQYF
TRBJ2-3 | TRBV24-1 | - | once | TGTGCCACCCCCGATTACACAGATACGCAGTATTTT | CATPDYTDTQYF
TRBJ2-4 | TRBV12-3/TRBV12-4 | - | - | TGTGCCAGCAGTTTAGCGCGGCAGGAAAACATTCAGTACTTC | CASSLARQENIQYF
TRBJ2-3 | TRBV7-8 | - | - | TGTGCCAGCAGCTTTAGCCCGCAGTTTGCAGATACGCAGTATTTT | CASSFSPQFADTQYF
TRBJ1-1 | TRBV5-6 | - | - | TGTGCCAGCAGCTTAGCCCAGGATTACACTGAAGCTTTCTTT | CASSLAQDYTEAFF
TRBJ1-1 | TRBV19 | - | - | TGTGCCAGTAGCTCCCACATGAACACTGAAGCTTTCTTT | CASSSHMNTEAFF
TRBJ2-1 | TRBV19 | TRBD2 | - | TGTGCCAGTAGTACCGACGGGAGGCGCGAGCAGTTCTTC | CASSTDGRREQFF
TRBJ1-2 | TRBV13 | TRBD1 | - | TGTGCCAGCAGCACCGACAGGGGATATGGCTACACCTTC | CASSTDRGYGYTF
TRBJ2-7 | TRBV4-2 | TRBD2 | - | TGTGCCGGCAGCCAAGAAGGGAGGGTGGAGGGCCTCTACGAGCAGTACTTC | CAGSQEGRVEGLYEQYF
TRBJ2-3 | TRBV5-1 | TRBD2 | - | TGCGCCAGCACCTCTAGCGGGTACACAGATACGCAGTATTTT | CASTSSGYTDTQYF
TRBJ1-1 | TRBV7-2 | - | - | TGTGCCAGCAGCCCGGGTCCGGCGGTGAACACTGAAGCTTTCTTT | CASSPGPAVNTEAFF
TRBJ2-3 | TRBV11-2 | - | - | TGTGCCAGCAGCATAATGTGGTCTAAAGGGCCCGAGATCTTGGATACGCAGTATTTT | CASSIMWSKGPEILDTQYF
TRBJ2-5 | TRBV2 | TRBD1 | - | TGTGCCAGCGGAGGGGAAGTGGGGGACAGGACCTCGGAGACCCAGTACTTC | CASGGEVGDRTSETQYF
TRBJ2-3 | TRBV5-6 | - | - | TGTGCCAGCAGCTTGGACCTTAACGCAGATACGCAGTATTTT | CASSLDLNADTQYF
TRBJ1-2 | TRBV28 | - | - | TGTGCCAGCAGTCCGGGTTCGGGAGTGGGCTACACCTTC | CASSPGSGVGYTF
TRBJ2-1 | TRBV19 | TRBD1 | - | TGTGCCAGTAGTATGGGACAGGCGACATACAATGAGCAGTTCTTC | CASSMGQATYNEQFF
TRBJ1-1 | TRBV6-2/TRBV6-3 | - | once | TGTGCCAGCAGTTCTTACAGGCCCCACACTGAAGCTTTCTTT | CASSSYRPHTEAFF
TRBJ2-5 | TRBV11-2 | - | - | TGTGCCAGCAGCTTAGAGGGTATGGGGGAGACCCAGTACTTC | CASSLEGMGETQYF
TRBJ1-1 | TRBV30 | - | - | TGTGCCTGGACTGTCCGCCTGGGGGACACTGAAGCTTTCTTT | CAWTVRLGDTEAFF
TRBJ2-1 | TRBV6-5 | - | - | TGTGCCAGCCAGTTGGCCGCCTACAATGAGCAGTTCTTC | CASQLAAYNEQFF
TRBJ1-2 | TRBV5-1 | - | few | TGCGCCAGCAGCTTGGAGATATCCCTAGCCAACTATGGCTACACCTTC | CASSLEISLANYGYTF
TRBJ1-4 | TRBV7-9 | TRBD1 | - | TGTGCCAGCAGCTTAGTCCAGGGGGCAACTAATGAAAAACTGTTTTTT | CASSLVQGATNEKLFF
TRBJ2-7 | TRBV12-3/TRBV12-4 | - | - | TGTGCCAGCACCTTGATAGGGGCCTACGAGCAGTACTTC | CASTLIGAYEQYF
TRBJ1-4 | TRBV28 | - | - | TGTGCCAGCAGTTTATCATTGGATAACCTCAATGAAAAACTGTTTTTT | CASSLSLDNLNEKLFF
TRBJ2-7 | TRBV6-5 | - | - | TGTGCCAGCAGTTACGGGGATCAAGCAGAGTACGAGCAGTACTTC | CASSYGDQAEYEQYF
TRBJ2-3 | TRBV15 | - | - | TGTGCCACCAGCAGAGATGAGGCAGATACGCAGTATTTT | CATSRDEADTQYF